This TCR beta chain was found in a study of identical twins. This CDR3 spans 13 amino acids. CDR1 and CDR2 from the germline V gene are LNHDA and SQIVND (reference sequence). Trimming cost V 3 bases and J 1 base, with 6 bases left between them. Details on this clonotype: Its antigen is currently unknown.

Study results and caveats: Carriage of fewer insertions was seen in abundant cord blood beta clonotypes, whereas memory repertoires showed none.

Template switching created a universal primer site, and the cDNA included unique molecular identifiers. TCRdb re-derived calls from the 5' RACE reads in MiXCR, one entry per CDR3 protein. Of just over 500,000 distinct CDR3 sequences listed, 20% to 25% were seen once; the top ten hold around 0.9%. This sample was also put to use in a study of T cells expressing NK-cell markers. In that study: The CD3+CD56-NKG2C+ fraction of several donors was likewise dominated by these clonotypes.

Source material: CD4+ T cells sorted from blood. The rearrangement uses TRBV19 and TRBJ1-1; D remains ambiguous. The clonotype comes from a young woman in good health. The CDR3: CASSIRGNTEAFF. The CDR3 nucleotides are TGTGCCAGTAGTATTCGGGGGAACACTGAAGCTTTCTTT.